Listed here are 14 T cell receptor beta chains from one sample, sequenced in a study of memory CD4+ T cells and cytomegalovirus serostatus. Single viable CD3+CD4+CD8-CD45RO+ cells were sorted as the memory CD4+ T cells. This table comes from immunoSEQ multiplex PCR, and its TCRdb copy is limited to in-frame clones, with some not included. The repertoire holds roughly 56,000 clones, with 82% as singletons. Material for sequencing was memory CD4+ T cells from blood. These TCRs come from an adult in good health and CMV-seronegative.

The genes are TRBV4-2 and TRBJ2-2; 7 nucleotides align to TRBD1. Germline V lookup: CDR1 LGHNA, CDR2 YNFKEQ. The CDR3 is 18 residues long. V lost 0 bases, J lost 0 bases, and 7 bases stayed unmatched. CDR3 coding DNA: TGTGCCAGCAGCCAAGATCGTGAGGGGGCCGCGAACACCGGGGAGCTGTTTTTT. Translated: CASSQDREGAANTGELFF.

V usage is TRBV7-3 and J usage is TRBJ1-2; perhaps TRBD1 as D (6 bases). This CDR3 is 15 amino acids long. In germline, CDR1 is SGHTA, CDR2 FQGTGA. The V gene lost 5 bases and the J gene lost 0 bases, with 13 bases spanning the gap. In DNA form, the CDR3 reads TGTGCCAGCAGCGTCGGGGGGGGCGCTAACTATGGCTACACCTTC. Residues: CASSVGGGANYGYTF.

The V and J genes are TRBV28 and TRBJ1-2; no firm D call. Trimming shortened V by 3 bases and J by 1 base, and 12 bases separated the two germline ends. From germline, CDR1 is MDHEN and CDR2 SYDVKM. This CDR3 is built from 15 residues. The CDR3, as DNA: TGTGCCAGCAGTTTTGTGCAGTCCCTTAACTATGGCTACACCTTC. This codes for CASSFVQSLNYGYTF.

This sequence joins TRBV5-4 and TRBJ1-2; 10 bases fit TRBD1. Germline V gene lookup returns CDR1 SGHNT and CDR2 YYREEE (reference sequence). Trimming cost V 6 bases and J 4 bases; bases outside gene matches: 9. This CDR3 comprises 15 residues. The CDR3 loop is CASNPGTGVLYGYTF. CDR3 sequence (DNA): TGTGCCAGCAACCCCGGGACAGGGGTACTCTATGGCTACACCTTC.

The rearrangement uses TRBV2 and TRBJ1-5; 9 bases match TRBD1. The germline V gene has CDR1 SNHLY and CDR2 FYNNEI. The length of the CDR3 is 14 residues. The V gene end was trimmed by 5 bases and the J gene end by 4 bases; junction bases not matched to a gene: 3. Here the CDR3 DNA reads TGTGCCAGCAGTACTGACAGGGGGAATCAGCCCCAGCATTTT. It codes for CASSTDRGNQPQHF.

The chain links TRBV28 to TRBJ1-3, with 12 bases matching TRBD1. V shed 5 bases and J 4 bases; nucleotides not matched to a gene: 9. This CDR3 spans 17 amino acids. From germline, CDR1 is MDHEN and CDR2 SYDVKM. The CDR3 protein is CASSQPGQGAPGNTIYF. The CDR3 DNA reads TGTGCCAGCAGTCAGCCGGGACAGGGGGCTCCGGGAAACACCATATATTTT.

The J gene is TRBJ2-3, the V gene TRBV7-2; 7 bases agree with TRBD1. Germline lookup yields CDR1 SGHTA and CDR2 FQGNSA. V lost 3 bases, J lost 2 bases, and 5 bases stayed unmatched. This CDR3 has 15 residues. For the CDR3, the DNA is TGTGCCAGCAGCTTGAGGGACAGCTACACAGATACGCAGTATTTT. It is translated as CASSLRDSYTDTQYF.

This chain uses TRBV5-1 with TRBJ2-1; D might be TRBD1 (5 bases). The V end was cut by 0 bases, the J end by 5 bases, with 12 bases between. CDR1 and CDR2 from the germline V gene are SGHRS and YFSETQ. CDR3 length: 15 amino acids. As DNA, the CDR3 is TGCGCCAGCAGCTTGGACGGACAAATCCACAATGAGCAGTTCTTC. It yields the protein CASSLDGQIHNEQFF.

The chain uses TRBV28 and TRBJ1-5; possibly TRBD1 for D (5 bases). The CDR3 has 17 residues. The V gene lost 8 bases and the J gene lost 2 bases, with 22 bases spanning the gap. From germline, CDR1 is MDHEN and CDR2 SYDVKM. The DNA for the CDR3 is TGTGCCAGCGTTGGGGCAAAAAAGGGGAGTGGCAATCAGCCCCAGCATTTT. Protein product: CASVGAKKGSGNQPQHF.

Only a few counts were recorded for this clone. V gene TRBV6-5 combines with J gene TRBJ1-2; a possible D gene is TRBD1 (5 bases). Germline CDR1 reads MNHEY; CDR2 reads SVGAGI. V lost 7 bases, J lost 6 bases, and 18 bases lay in between. There are 14 residues in the CDR3. The CDR3 DNA sequence: TGTGCCAGCATCCCTCGGGCGGGGGAACATGGCTACACCTTC. Encoded protein: CASIPRAGEHGYTF.

The chain recombines TRBV4-3 with TRBJ1-4, with 7 bases that match TRBD1. This CDR3 is 16 amino acids long. Germline CDR1 reads LGHNA; CDR2 reads YSLEER. The junction had 12 bases not matched to a gene; V was cut back by 4 bases and J by 7 bases. This CDR3 reads CASSRRGQELGEKLFF. The CDR3 region has the DNA TGCGCCAGCAGCCGGAGAGGACAGGAACTGGGTGAAAAACTGTTTTTT.

For this clone: Other DNA sequences in this sample translate to the same CDR3. V is TRBV18 and J is TRBJ1-2, with D possibly being TRBD1 (5 bases). Trimming cost V 1 base and J 7 bases, with 7 bases left between them. CDR3 length: 12 residues. Germline CDR1 reads KGHSH; CDR2 reads LQKENI. CDR3 protein: CASSPRDGGYTF. CDR3 nucleotide sequence: TGTGCCAGCTCACCACGGGACGGTGGCTACACCTTC.

This clone is medium-sized (0.01 to 0.1%). The rearrangement uses TRBV6-1 and TRBJ1-4; D ambiguous. The CDR3 is 11 residues long. Germline values: CDR1 MNHNS, CDR2 SASEGT. Trimming pared 8 bases from V and 7 bases from J, leaving 8 bases between. For the CDR3, the DNA is TGTGCCAGCGGACGCTTTGAAAAACTGTTTTTT. Protein product: CASGRFEKLFF.

The CDR3 is CASTEREGPYGYTF. The CDR3 coding sequence is TGTGCCAGCACCGAAAGAGAGGGACCCTATGGCTACACCTTC. The J gene is TRBJ1-2, the V gene TRBV7-8; D possibly corresponds to TRBD1 (5 bases). The CDR3 has 14 residues. Looked up from germline, CDR1 is SGHVS and CDR2 is FQNEAQ. The V and J ends lost 7 bases and 4 bases respectively, with 16 bases between them.